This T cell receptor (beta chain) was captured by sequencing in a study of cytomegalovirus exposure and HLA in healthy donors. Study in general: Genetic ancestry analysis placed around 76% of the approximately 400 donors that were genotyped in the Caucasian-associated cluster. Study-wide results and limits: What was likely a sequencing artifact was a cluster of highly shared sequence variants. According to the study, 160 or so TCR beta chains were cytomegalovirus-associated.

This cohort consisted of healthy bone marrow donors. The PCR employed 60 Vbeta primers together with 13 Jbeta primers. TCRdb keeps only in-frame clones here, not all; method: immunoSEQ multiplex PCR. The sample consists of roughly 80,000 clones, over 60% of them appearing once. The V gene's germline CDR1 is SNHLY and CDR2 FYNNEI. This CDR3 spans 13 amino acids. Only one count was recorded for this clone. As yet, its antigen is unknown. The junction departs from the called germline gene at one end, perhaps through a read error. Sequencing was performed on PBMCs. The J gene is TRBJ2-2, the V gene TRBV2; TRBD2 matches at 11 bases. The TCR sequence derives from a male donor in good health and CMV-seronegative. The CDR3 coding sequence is TGCGGGGGACTAGCGGAACCCACCGGGGAGCTGTTTTTT. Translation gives CGGLAEPTGELFF.